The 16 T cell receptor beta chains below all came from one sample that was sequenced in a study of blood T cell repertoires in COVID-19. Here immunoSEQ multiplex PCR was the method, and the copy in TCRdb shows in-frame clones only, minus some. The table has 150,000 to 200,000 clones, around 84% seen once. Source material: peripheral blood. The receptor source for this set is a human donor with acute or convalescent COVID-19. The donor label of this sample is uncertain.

The DNA for the CDR3 is TGTGCCAGCTCACCAAAGGAGGGGGCGCTTGGCTACACCTTC. This encodes CASSPKEGALGYTF. The rearrangement joins TRBV18 to TRBJ1-2, with 7 bases aligning to TRBD1. With 2 bases clipped from V and 7 bases from J, the junction kept 7 bases outside the gene matches. Germline lookup yields CDR1 KGHSH and CDR2 LQKENI. CDR3 length: 14 residues.

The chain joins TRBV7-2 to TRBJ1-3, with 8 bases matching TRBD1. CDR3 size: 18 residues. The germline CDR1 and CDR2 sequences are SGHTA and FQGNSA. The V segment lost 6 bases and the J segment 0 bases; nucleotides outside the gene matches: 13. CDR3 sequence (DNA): TGTGCCAGCAGGTTACAGGGGGTCCAGATGTCCTCTGGAAACACCATATATTTT. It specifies CASRLQGVQMSSGNTIYF.

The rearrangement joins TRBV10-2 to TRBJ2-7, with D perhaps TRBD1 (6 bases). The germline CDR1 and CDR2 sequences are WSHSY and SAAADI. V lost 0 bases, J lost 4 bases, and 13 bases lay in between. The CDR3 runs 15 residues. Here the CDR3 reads CASSESITGSYEQYF. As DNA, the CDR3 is TGCGCCAGCAGTGAGTCGATTACAGGGTCTTACGAGCAGTACTTC.

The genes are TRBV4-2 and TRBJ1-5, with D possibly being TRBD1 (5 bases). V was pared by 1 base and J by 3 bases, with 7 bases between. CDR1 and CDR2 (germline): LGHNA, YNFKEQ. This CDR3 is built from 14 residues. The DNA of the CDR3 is TGTGCCAGCAGCCAAGGGGGCGCCAATCAGCCCCAGCATTTT. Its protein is CASSQGGANQPQHF.

The CDR3 DNA follows: TGTGCCAGCAGTCAAACTAGCGGGGGGAACACCGGGGAGCTGTTTTTT. Translated, it gives CASSQTSGGNTGELFF. V and J are TRBV5-8 and TRBJ2-2; TRBD2 aligns across 11 bases. The CDR3 loop spans 16 amino acids. J lost 1 base, V lost 5 bases, and 4 bases had no gene match. Germline V gives CDR1 SGHTS, CDR2 YDEGEE.

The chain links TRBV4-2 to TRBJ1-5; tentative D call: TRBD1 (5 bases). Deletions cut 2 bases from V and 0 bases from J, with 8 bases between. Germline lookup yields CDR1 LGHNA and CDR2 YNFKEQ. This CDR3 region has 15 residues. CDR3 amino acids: CASSQYDSSNQPQHF. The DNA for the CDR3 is TGTGCCAGCAGCCAATACGACAGTAGCAATCAGCCCCAGCATTTT.

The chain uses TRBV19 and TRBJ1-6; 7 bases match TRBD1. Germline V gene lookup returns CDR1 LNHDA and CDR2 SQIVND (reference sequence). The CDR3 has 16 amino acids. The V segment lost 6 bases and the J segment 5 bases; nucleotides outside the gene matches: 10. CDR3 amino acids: CASRVGTANNNSPLHF. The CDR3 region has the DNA TGTGCCAGTAGGGTGGGGACAGCAAATAATAATTCACCCCTCCACTTT. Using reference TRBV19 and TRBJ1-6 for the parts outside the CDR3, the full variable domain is DGGITQSPKYLFRKEGQNVTLSCEQNLNHDAMYWYRQDPGQGLRLIYYSQIVNDFQKGDIAEGYSVSREKKESFPLTVTSAQKNPTAFYLCASRVGTANNNSPLHFGNGTRLTVT.

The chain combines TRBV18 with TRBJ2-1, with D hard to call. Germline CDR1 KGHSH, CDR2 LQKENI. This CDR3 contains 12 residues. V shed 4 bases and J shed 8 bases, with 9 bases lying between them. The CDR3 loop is CASSLREHEQFF. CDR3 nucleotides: TGTGCCAGCTCACTGCGAGAGCATGAGCAGTTCTTC.

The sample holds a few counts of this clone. The CDR3 loop reads CASSISIWGGQPQHF. The CDR3, as DNA: TGTGCCAGTAGTATAAGTATTTGGGGGGGCCAGCCCCAGCATTTT. The V and J genes are TRBV19 and TRBJ1-5; weak D call: TRBD1 (6 bases). In germline, CDR1 is LNHDA, CDR2 SQIVND (reference sequence). Trimming left V 2 bases short and J 7 bases short, with 15 bases between. This CDR3 is built from 15 residues.

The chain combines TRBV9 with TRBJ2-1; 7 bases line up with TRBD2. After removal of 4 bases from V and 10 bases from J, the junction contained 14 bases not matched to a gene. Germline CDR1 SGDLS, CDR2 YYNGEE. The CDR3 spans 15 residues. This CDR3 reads CASSPTPRGEEEQFF. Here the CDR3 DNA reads TGTGCCAGCAGCCCGACGCCTCGGGGGGAAGAAGAGCAGTTCTTC.

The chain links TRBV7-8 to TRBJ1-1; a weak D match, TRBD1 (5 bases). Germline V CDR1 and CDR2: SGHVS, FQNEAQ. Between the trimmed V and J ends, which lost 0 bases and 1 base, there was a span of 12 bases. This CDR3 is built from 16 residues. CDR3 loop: CASSLAPGPGNTEAFF. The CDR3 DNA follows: TGTGCCAGCAGCTTAGCCCCAGGGCCCGGGAACACTGAAGCTTTCTTT.

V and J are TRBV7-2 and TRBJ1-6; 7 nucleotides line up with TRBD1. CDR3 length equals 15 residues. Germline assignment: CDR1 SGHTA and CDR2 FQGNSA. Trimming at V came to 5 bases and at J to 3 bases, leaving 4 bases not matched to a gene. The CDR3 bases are TGTGCCAGCAGCACCCAGGGGGTCTATAATTCACCCCTCCACTTT. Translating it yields CASSTQGVYNSPLHF.

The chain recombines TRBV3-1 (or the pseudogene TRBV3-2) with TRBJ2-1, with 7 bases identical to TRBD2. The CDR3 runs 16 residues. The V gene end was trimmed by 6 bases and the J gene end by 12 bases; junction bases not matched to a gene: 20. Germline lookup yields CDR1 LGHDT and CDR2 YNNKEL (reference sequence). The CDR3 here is CASRALTGGLGGGQFF. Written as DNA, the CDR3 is TGTGCCAGCAGGGCCCTTACGGGGGGTCTAGGAGGAGGGCAGTTCTTC.

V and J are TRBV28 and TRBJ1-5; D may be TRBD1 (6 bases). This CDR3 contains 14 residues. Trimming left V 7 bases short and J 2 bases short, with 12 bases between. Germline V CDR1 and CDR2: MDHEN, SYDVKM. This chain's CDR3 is CASIGGIGNQPQHF. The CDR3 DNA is TGTGCCAGCATAGGGGGAATTGGCAATCAGCCCCAGCATTTT.

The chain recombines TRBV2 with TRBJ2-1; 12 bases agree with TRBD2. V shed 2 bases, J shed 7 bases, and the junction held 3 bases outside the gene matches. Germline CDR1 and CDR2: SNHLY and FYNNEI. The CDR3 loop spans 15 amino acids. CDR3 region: CASSELLAGGNEQFF. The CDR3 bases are TGTGCCAGCAGTGAACTCCTAGCGGGGGGGAATGAGCAGTTCTTC.

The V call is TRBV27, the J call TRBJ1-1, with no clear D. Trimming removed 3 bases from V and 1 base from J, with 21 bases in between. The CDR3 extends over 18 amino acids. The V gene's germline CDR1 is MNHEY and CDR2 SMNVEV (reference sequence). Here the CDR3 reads CASSFGISGNRRNTEAFF. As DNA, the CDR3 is TGTGCCAGCAGTTTCGGAATTTCGGGTAACCGAAGGAACACTGAAGCTTTCTTT.